These T cell receptor beta chains were read from a single sample in a study of T cell responses to AZD1222 COVID-19 vaccine. The protocol was immunoSEQ multiplex PCR, while the TCRdb copy is restricted to in-frame clones and leaves out a portion. The sample yields tens of thousands of clones, roughly nine tenths seen once. The specimen comprised peripheral blood, sampled on day 0 of AZD1222 vaccination. These receptors came from an adult in good health. CDR3s include the opening cysteine and the closing phenylalanine or tryptophan. The order of the fields is D gene, clone size, V gene, J gene, CDR3 protein, CDR3 DNA. A D gene is named only where the DNA matches it firmly. Only part of the rows carry a size: once, few, many, or a class if the clone is expanded.

D gene: TRBD2; clone size: -; V gene: TRBV7-9; J gene: TRBJ2-7; CDR3 protein: CASSRIGTSGGAGEQYF; CDR3 DNA: TGTGCCAGCAGCCGGATCGGGACTAGCGGGGGCGCCGGGGAGCAGTACTTC
D gene: TRBD2; clone size: -; V gene: TRBV7-9; J gene: TRBJ2-3; CDR3 protein: CASSAGLAGYADTQYF; CDR3 DNA: TGTGCCAGCAGCGCGGGACTAGCGGGGTACGCAGATACGCAGTATTTT
D gene: TRBD1; clone size: -; V gene: TRBV11-2; J gene: TRBJ1-1; CDR3 protein: CASSLSQGEEAFF; CDR3 DNA: TGTGCCAGCAGCTTATCGCAGGGGGAGGAAGCTTTCTTT
D gene: TRBD1; clone size: once; V gene: TRBV29-1; J gene: TRBJ2-3; CDR3 protein: CSVSDRSSTDTQYF; CDR3 DNA: TGCAGCGTCTCGGACAGGTCAAGCACAGATACGCAGTATTTT
D gene: -; clone size: -; V gene: TRBV18; J gene: TRBJ2-3; CDR3 protein: CASSDSSTDTQYF; CDR3 DNA: TGTGCCAGCTCAGACAGTAGCACAGATACGCAGTATTTT
D gene: -; clone size: -; V gene: TRBV7-2; J gene: TRBJ1-1; CDR3 protein: CASSLVTAQGAEAFF; CDR3 DNA: TGTGCCAGCAGCTTAGTAACAGCCCAAGGCGCTGAAGCTTTCTTT
D gene: -; clone size: -; V gene: TRBV7-2; J gene: TRBJ1-1; CDR3 protein: CASSPVGGTEAFF; CDR3 DNA: TGTGCCAGCAGCCCGGTGGGGGGTACTGAAGCTTTCTTT
D gene: -; clone size: -; V gene: TRBV7-2; J gene: TRBJ1-6; CDR3 protein: CASSSRTSYNSPLHF; CDR3 DNA: TGTGCCAGCAGCTCAAGGACAAGCTATAATTCACCCCTCCACTTT
D gene: TRBD1; clone size: -; V gene: TRBV6-5; J gene: TRBJ1-1; CDR3 protein: CASSYSRDRATEAFF; CDR3 DNA: TGTGCCAGCAGTTACTCCCGGGACAGGGCAACTGAAGCTTTCTTT
D gene: TRBD2; clone size: -; V gene: TRBV5-4; J gene: TRBJ2-5; CDR3 protein: CASSIGLAEETQYF; CDR3 DNA: TGTGCCAGCAGCATCGGACTAGCTGAAGAGACCCAGTACTTC
D gene: -; clone size: -; V gene: TRBV6-1; J gene: TRBJ2-7; CDR3 protein: CASSEFGTGVYEQYF; CDR3 DNA: TGTGCCAGCAGTGAATTCGGGACTGGGGTTTACGAGCAGTACTTC
D gene: -; clone size: -; V gene: TRBV30; J gene: TRBJ2-2; CDR3 protein: CAWWTGGAGELFF; CDR3 DNA: TGTGCCTGGTGGACAGGAGGGGCCGGGGAGCTGTTTTTT
D gene: TRBD2; clone size: -; V gene: TRBV14; J gene: TRBJ2-7; CDR3 protein: CASSQGYGLAGGPEQYF; CDR3 DNA: TGTGCCAGCAGCCAAGGTTACGGACTAGCGGGAGGGCCCGAGCAGTACTTC
D gene: -; clone size: -; V gene: TRBV27; J gene: TRBJ1-1; CDR3 protein: CASSPPGGTEAFF; CDR3 DNA: TGTGCCAGCAGCCCCCCGGGGGGGACTGAAGCTTTCTTT
D gene: -; clone size: -; V gene: TRBV7-2; J gene: TRBJ1-6; CDR3 protein: CASSSSGRAGNSPLHF; CDR3 DNA: TGTGCCAGCAGCTCCTCGGGAAGGGCGGGTAATTCACCCCTCCACTTT
D gene: TRBD1; clone size: -; V gene: TRBV2; J gene: TRBJ1-2; CDR3 protein: CASRGTGTGYGYTF; CDR3 DNA: TGTGCCAGCAGGGGGACAGGGACGGGCTATGGCTACACCTTC